This T cell receptor beta chain derives from a study of shared clonotypes between healthy human individuals. Germline lookup yields CDR1 MNHNS and CDR2 SASEGT. CDR3 length: 12 residues. The ends were cut back, 0 bases at V and 10 bases at J, with 7 bases in the middle. Sequenced by immunoSEQ multiplex PCR; TCRdb stores in-frame clones only, minus some. The top ten hold approximately 0.41% of the sample, which has under 2.5 million clones, approximately 90% seen once. The V gene is TRBV6-1, the J gene TRBJ2-1; D remains unclear. Sequenced: naive CD4+ T cells from PBMCs. Indicated subset: CD45RA+ positively selected. The origin of this receptor is a man younger than 35 in good health. Some clones in this sample may be carry-over from other donors' samples. CDR3 protein: CASSEALSEQFF. CDR3 DNA: TGTGCCAGCAGTGAAGCCCTGTCGGAGCAGTTCTTC.